This T cell receptor (beta chain) originates from a study of T cell responses to AZD1222 COVID-19 vaccine. Assay: immunoSEQ multiplex PCR; the TCRdb copy retains only in-frame clones and omits some. Seen here are around 80,000 clones, around 85% observed once, and the top ten hold 8.5% to 12%. Germline V gene lookup returns CDR1 SGHDT and CDR2 YYEEEE. Trimming at V came to 0 bases and at J to 1 base, leaving 5 bases not matched to a gene. The CDR3 has 17 amino acids. This clone was seen once. Some second doses came at about 4 weeks and others at about 12 weeks; these were pooled. V and J are TRBV5-6 and TRBJ2-3, with 10 bases aligning to TRBD2. This TCR came from an adult who received the AZD1222 COVID-19 vaccine. The source was peripheral blood, collected 28 days after the second AZD1222 dose. This CDR3 reads CASSLGAGGQGTDTQYF. The CDR3 DNA follows: TGTGCCAGCAGCTTGGGAGCGGGGGGGCAAGGCACAGATACGCAGTATTTT.